The clone carrying this TCR beta chain was seen only a few times. Its antigen is unidentified. The sample belongs to a study of blood T cells in healthy people across ages. Study in general: Template switching retrieved approximately one barcoded beta molecule for each two T cells. Findings of the study overall: Naive T cell percentage and TCR beta diversity correlated strongly.

Together with a sample-barcoded 5' primer, a J-beta primer mix was included in a second PCR lasting 7 to 11 cycles. A template-switch adaptor that had 12 random nucleotides put a tag on each cDNA molecule. TCRdb itself ran the 5' RACE reads through MiXCR, one entry per CDR3 protein. Of around 1.5 million distinct CDR3 sequences in the sample, about 32% were seen once. Germline values: CDR1 SGHRS, CDR2 YFSETQ. With 0 bases clipped from V and 5 bases from J, the junction kept 3 bases outside the gene matches. The CDR3 is 15 residues long. The sequence was collected from a woman aged 25 to 39 in good health. The V gene is TRBV5-1, the J gene TRBJ1-2; TRBD1 matches 11 bases. Material: blood. CDR3 region: CASSLAGQGEYGYTF. CDR3 in DNA: TGCGCCAGCAGCTTGGCGGGACAGGGGGAATATGGCTACACCTTC.